This T cell receptor (beta chain) was obtained from a study of shared clonotypes between healthy human individuals. The naive CD8 fraction comprised CD45RO-negative cells positively selected for CCR7 and excluded terminally differentiated effector memory CD45RA+ cells. V lost 2 bases to trimming and J lost 0 bases, with 5 bases between them. Looked up from germline, CDR1 is SNHLY and CDR2 is FYNNEI. The CDR3 length is 14 residues. Assay used: immunoSEQ multiplex PCR; TCRdb lists only in-frame clones, some missing. The sample has around 1,900,000 clones, around 93% seen once. The sample comprised naive CD8+ T cells from PBMCs. The sequence was obtained from a man between 18 and 35 years old in good health. Some clones in this sample may be carry-over from other donors' samples. The V and J genes are TRBV2 and TRBJ1-3; D is unclear. The CDR3 protein is CASSETHSGNTIYF. The CDR3, as DNA: TGTGCCAGCAGTGAAACCCACTCTGGAAACACCATATATTTT.